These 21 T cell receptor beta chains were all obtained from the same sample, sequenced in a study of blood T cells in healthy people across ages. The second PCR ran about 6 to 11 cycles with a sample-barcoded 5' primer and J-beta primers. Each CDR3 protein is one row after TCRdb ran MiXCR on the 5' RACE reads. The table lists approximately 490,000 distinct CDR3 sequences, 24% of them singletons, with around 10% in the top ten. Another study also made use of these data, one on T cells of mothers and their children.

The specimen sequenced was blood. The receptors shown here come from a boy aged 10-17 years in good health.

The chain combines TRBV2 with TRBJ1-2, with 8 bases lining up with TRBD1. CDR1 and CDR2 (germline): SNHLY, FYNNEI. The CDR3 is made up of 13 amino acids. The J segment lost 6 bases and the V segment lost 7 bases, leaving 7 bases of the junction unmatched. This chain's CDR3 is CASKMTGVDGYTF. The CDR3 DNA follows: TGTGCCAGCAAGATGACAGGGGTCGATGGCTACACCTTC. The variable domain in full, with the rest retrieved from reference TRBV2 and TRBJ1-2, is EPEVTQTPSHQVTQMGQEVILRCVPISNHLYFYWYRQILGQKVEFLVSFYNNEISEKSEIFDDQFSVERPDGSNFTLKIRSTKLEDSAMYFCASKMTGVDGYTFGSGTRLTVV.

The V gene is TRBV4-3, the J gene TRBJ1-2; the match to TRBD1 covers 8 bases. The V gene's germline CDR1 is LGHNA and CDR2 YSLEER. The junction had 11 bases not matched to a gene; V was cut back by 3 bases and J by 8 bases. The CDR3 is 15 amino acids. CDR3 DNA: TGCGCCAGCAGCCAGGTGACAGGGGATGGAGCGGGCTACACCTTC. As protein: CASSQVTGDGAGYTF.

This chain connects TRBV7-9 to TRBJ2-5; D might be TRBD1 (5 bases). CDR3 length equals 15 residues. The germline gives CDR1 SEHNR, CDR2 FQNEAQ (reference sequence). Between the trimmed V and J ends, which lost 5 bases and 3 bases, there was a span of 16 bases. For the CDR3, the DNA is TGTGCCAGCAGCGCGCCTCAGGGCCCCAAAGAGACCCAGTACTTC. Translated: CASSAPQGPKETQYF.

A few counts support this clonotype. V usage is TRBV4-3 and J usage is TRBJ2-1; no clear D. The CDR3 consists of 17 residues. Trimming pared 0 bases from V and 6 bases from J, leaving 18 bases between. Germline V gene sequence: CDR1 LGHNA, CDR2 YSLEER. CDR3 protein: CASSQDGLRARVNEQFF. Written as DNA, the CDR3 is TGCGCCAGCAGCCAAGATGGTTTAAGGGCTAGGGTCAATGAGCAGTTCTTC.

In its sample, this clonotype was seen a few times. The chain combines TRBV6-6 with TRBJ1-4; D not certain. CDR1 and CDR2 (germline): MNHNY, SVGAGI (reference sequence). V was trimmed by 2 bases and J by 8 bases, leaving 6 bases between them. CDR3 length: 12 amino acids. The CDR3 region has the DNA TGTGCCAGCAGTTACCACACAGAAAAACTGTTTTTT. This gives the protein CASSYHTEKLFF.

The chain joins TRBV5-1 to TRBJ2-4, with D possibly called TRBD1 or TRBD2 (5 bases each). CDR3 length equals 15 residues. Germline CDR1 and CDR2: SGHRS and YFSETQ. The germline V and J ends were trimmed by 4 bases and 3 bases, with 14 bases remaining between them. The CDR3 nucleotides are TGCGCCAGCAGCCCGGGACGGGACCTCAAAAACATTCAGTACTTC. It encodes CASSPGRDLKNIQYF.

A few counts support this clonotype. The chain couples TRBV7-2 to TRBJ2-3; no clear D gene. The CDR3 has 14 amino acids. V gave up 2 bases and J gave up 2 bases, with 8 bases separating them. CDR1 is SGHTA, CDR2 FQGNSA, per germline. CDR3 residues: CASSLISDTDTQYF. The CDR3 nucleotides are TGTGCCAGCAGCTTAATCTCTGACACAGATACGCAGTATTTT.

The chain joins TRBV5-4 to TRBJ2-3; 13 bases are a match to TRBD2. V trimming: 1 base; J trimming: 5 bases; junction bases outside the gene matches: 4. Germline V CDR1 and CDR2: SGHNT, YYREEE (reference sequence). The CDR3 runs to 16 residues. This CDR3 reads CASSLLGTSGVDTQYF. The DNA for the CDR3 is TGTGCCAGCAGCTTGTTAGGGACTAGCGGGGTAGATACGCAGTATTTT.

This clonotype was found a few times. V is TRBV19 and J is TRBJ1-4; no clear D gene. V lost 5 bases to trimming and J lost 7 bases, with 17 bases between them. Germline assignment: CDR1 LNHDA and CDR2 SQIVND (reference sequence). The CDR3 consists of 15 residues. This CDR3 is CASSLLVGTGEKLFF. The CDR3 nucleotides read TGTGCCAGTAGTCTGCTTGTGGGCACCGGTGAAAAACTGTTTTTT.

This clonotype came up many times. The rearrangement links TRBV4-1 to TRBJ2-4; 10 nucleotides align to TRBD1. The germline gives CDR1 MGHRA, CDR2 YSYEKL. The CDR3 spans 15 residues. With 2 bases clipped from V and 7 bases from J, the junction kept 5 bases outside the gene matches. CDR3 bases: TGCGCCAGCAGCCAACAAATGGACAGGGGGAACATTCAGTACTTC. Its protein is CASSQQMDRGNIQYF.

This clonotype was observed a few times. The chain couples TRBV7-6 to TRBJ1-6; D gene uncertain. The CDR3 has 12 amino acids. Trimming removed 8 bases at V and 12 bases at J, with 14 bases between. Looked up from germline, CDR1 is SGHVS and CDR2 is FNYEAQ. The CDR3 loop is CASRRALEPLHF. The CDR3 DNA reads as TGTGCCAGCCGCCGGGCGCTGGAACCCCTCCACTTT.

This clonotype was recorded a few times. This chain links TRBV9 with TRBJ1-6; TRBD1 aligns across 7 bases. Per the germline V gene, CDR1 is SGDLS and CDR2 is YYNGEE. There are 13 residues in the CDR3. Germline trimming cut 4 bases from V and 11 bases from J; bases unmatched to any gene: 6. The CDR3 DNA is TGTGCCAGCAGCCCGAAGACAGGGCCACCCCTCCACTTT. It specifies CASSPKTGPPLHF. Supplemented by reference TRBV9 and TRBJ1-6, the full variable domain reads DSGVTQTPKHLITATGQRVTLRCSPRSGDLSVYWYQQSLDQGLQFLIQYYNGEERAKGNILERFSAQQFPDLHSELNLSSLELGDSALYFCASSPKTGPPLHFGNGTRLTVT.

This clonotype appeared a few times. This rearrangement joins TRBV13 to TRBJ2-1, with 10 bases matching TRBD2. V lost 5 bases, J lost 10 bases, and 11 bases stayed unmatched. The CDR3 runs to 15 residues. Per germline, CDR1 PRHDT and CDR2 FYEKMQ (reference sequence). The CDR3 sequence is CASSRPLGLAREQFF. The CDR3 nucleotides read TGTGCCAGCAGCCGACCCTTGGGACTAGCGAGAGAGCAGTTCTTC. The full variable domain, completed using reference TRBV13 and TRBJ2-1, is AAGVIQSPRHLIKEKRETATLKCYPIPRHDTVYWYQQGPGQDPQFLISFYEKMQSDKGSIPDRFSAQQFSDYHSELNMSSLELGDSALYFCASSRPLGLAREQFFGPGTRLTVL.

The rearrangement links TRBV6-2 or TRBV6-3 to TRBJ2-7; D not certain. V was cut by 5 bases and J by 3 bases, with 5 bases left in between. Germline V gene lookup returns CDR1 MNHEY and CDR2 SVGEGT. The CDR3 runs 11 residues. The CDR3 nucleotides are TGTGCCAGCAGTATGAGCTACGAGCAGTACTTC. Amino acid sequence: CASSMSYEQYF.

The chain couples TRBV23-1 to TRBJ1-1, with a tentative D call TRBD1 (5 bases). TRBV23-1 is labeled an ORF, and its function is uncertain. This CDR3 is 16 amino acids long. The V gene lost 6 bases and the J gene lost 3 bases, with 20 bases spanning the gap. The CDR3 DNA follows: TGCGCCAGCAGATCCAGAAGGGCGGGGACCGACACTGAAGCTTTCTTT. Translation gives CASRSRRAGTDTEAFF.

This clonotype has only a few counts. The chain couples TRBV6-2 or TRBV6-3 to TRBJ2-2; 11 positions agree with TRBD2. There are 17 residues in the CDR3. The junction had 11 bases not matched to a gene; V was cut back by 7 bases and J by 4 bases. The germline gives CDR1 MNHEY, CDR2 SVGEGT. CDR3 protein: CASNRGTTSGVTGELFF. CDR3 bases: TGTGCCAGCAACAGGGGAACGACTAGCGGGGTCACCGGGGAGCTGTTTTTT.

CDR3 coding DNA: TGTGCCAGCAGCCAGCCTCTAGCGGGGACCACAGATACGCAGTATTTT. Its translation is CASSQPLAGTTDTQYF. The chain recombines TRBV3-1 with TRBJ2-3, with 9 nucleotides matching TRBD2. Germline CDR1 and CDR2: LGHDT and YNNKEL (reference sequence). V shed 3 bases, J shed 2 bases, and the junction held 6 bases outside the gene matches. The CDR3 consists of 16 residues.

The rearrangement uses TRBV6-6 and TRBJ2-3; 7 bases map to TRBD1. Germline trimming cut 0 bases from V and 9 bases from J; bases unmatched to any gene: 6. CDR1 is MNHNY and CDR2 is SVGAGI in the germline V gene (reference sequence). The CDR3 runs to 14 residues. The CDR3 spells CASSYSRTGETQYF. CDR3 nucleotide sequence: TGTGCCAGCAGTTACTCACGGACAGGTGAAACGCAGTATTTT.

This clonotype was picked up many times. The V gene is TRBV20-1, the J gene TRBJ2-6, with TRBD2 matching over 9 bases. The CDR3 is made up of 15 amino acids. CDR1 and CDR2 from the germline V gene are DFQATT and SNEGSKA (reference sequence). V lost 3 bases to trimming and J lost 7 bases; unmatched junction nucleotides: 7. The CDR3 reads CSASEREVGANVLTF. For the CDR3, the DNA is TGCAGTGCTAGTGAGCGGGAGGTGGGCGCCAACGTCCTGACTTTC.

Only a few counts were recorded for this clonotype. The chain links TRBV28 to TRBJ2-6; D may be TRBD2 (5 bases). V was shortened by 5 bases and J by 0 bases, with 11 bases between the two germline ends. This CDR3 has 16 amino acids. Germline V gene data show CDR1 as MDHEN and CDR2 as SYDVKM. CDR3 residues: CASSPIGVSGANVLTF. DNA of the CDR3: TGTGCCAGCAGTCCCATCGGGGTCTCTGGGGCCAACGTCCTGACTTTC.

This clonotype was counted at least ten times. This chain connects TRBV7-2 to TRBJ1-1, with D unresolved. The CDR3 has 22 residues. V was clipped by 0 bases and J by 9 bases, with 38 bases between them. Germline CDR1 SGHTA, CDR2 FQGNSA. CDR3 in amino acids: CASSLAPQPPIIVNPTTRKAFF. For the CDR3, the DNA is TGTGCCAGCAGCTTAGCCCCTCAACCCCCGATTATTGTCAACCCGACCACCAGAAAAGCTTTCTTT.